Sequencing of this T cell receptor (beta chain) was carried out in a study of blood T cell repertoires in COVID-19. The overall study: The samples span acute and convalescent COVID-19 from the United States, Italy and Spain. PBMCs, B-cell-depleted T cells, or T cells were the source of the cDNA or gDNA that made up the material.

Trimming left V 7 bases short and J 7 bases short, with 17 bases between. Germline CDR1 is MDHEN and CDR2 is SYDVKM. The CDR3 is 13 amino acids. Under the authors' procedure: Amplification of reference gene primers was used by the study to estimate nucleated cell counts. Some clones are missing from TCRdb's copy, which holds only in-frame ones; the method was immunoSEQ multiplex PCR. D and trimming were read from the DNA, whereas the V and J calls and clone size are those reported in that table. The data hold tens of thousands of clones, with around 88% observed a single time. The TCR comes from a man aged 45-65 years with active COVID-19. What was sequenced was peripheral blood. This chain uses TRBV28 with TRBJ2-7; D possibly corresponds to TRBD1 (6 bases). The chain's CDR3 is CASNLGHGWEQYF. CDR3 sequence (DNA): TGTGCCAGCAACTTGGGACACGGTTGGGAGCAGTACTTC. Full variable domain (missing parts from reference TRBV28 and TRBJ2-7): DVKVTQSSRYLVKRTGEKVFLECVQDMDHENMFWYRQDPGLGLRLIYFSYDVKMKEKGDIPEGYSVSREKKERFSLILESASTNQTSMYLCASNLGHGWEQYFGPGTRLTVT.